The 25 T cell receptor beta chains in this list originate from one sample, sequenced in a study of blood T cell repertoires in COVID-19. Clones were read by immunoSEQ multiplex PCR, and TCRdb kept only the in-frame ones, dropping some. The repertoire holds a few hundred thousand clones, with roughly 88% as singletons. Sequenced input: peripheral blood. Receptors were obtained from a woman aged 25 to 45 with active or convalescent COVID-19.

The rearrangement links TRBV7-2 to TRBJ2-3; D unresolved. The CDR3 extends over 14 amino acids. CDR1 and CDR2 (germline): SGHTA, FQGNSA. Trimming took off 6 bases at V and 1 base at J, with 11 bases between the two ends. DNA of the CDR3: TGTGCCAGCAGTAACGACATGGGCACAGATACGCAGTATTTT. Its protein is CASSNDMGTDTQYF.

The CDR3 DNA follows: TGTGCCACCAGCAGGGACAGGGGTGGCTATGGCTACACCTTC. This encodes CATSRDRGGYGYTF. The V gene is TRBV15, the J gene TRBJ1-2; the match to TRBD1 covers 9 bases. After removal of 3 bases from V and 4 bases from J, the junction contained 3 bases not matched to a gene. CDR3 length: 14 residues. Germline V gives CDR1 LNHNV, CDR2 YYDKDF (reference sequence).

J is TRBJ1-6 and V is TRBV3-1 (or the pseudogene TRBV3-2); D possibly corresponds to TRBD1 (6 bases). With 8 bases removed from V and 9 bases from J, the gap between germline ends came to 14 bases. The CDR3 spans 13 residues. Germline V gene data show CDR1 as LGHDT and CDR2 as YNNKEL (reference sequence). CDR3 DNA: TGTGCCAGCGGGGGGGGCGCGGGTTCACCCCTCCACTTT. Protein sequence: CASGGGAGSPLHF.

The chain combines TRBV19 with TRBJ2-7, with 9 bases matching TRBD1. The germline gives CDR1 LNHDA, CDR2 SQIVND (reference sequence). J was trimmed by 3 bases and V by 5 bases; bases with no gene match: 5. CDR3 size: 14 residues. The CDR3 loop is CASSSGQGNYEQYF. In DNA, the CDR3 is TGTGCCAGTAGTTCGGGACAGGGTAACTACGAGCAGTACTTC.

This clone was picked up one time. The chain combines TRBV10-3 with TRBJ2-1; 10 bases agree with TRBD2. There are 18 residues in the CDR3. The V segment lost 8 bases and the J segment 4 bases; nucleotides outside the gene matches: 17. From germline, CDR1 is ENHRY and CDR2 SYGVKD. The CDR3 coding sequence is TGTGCCATCGGCTACGCGGCTAGCGGGGGACCGGGGTACAATGAGCAGTTCTTC. Residues: CAIGYAASGGPGYNEQFF.

This rearrangement joins TRBV5-1 to TRBJ1-6, with a possible D match to TRBD1 (6 bases). Trimming removed 3 bases from V and 5 bases from J, with 6 bases in between. The CDR3 runs 13 residues. Per the germline V gene, CDR1 is SGHRS and CDR2 is YFSETQ. The CDR3, as DNA: TGCGCCAGCAGCTGGACAGATAATTCACCCCTCCACTTT. Translated: CASSWTDNSPLHF. Variable domain in full (rest from reference TRBV5-1 and TRBJ1-6): KAGVTQTPRYLIKTRGQQVTLSCSPISGHRSVSWYQQTPGQGLQFLFEYFSETQRNKGNFPGRFSGRQFSNSRSEMNVSTLELGDSALYLCASSWTDNSPLHFGNGTRLTVT.

The chain employs TRBV5-6 and TRBJ1-6; D is unclear. This CDR3 comprises 15 residues. The V and J ends lost 1 base and 1 base respectively, with 6 bases between them. Germline CDR1 and CDR2: SGHDT and YYEEEE. DNA for the CDR3: TGTGCCAGCAGCTTGCGGGGATCCTATAATTCACCCCTCCACTTT. Translated: CASSLRGSYNSPLHF.

The chain employs TRBV10-1 and TRBJ2-1; 14 positions match TRBD2. Germline V CDR1 and CDR2: WNHNN, SYGVQD (reference sequence). J gave up 0 bases and V 6 bases, and 16 bases lay outside the gene matches. The CDR3 is 21 residues long. CDR3 bases: TGCGCCAGCAGAGTGGGACTAGCGGGGGCCCCACCCTTTAGCTCCTACAATGAGCAGTTCTTC. It specifies CASRVGLAGAPPFSSYNEQFF.

The J gene is TRBJ2-3, the V gene TRBV10-2; 8 positions match TRBD2. This CDR3 spans 17 amino acids. Trimming cost V 7 bases and J 3 bases; bases outside gene matches: 15. Per the germline V gene, CDR1 is WSHSY and CDR2 is SAAADI. This CDR3 reads CASTQDLSGGWTDTQYF. CDR3 in DNA: TGCGCCAGCACCCAAGACTTGTCGGGGGGGTGGACAGATACGCAGTATTTT.

The chain combines TRBV4-3 with TRBJ2-7; no firm D call. The CDR3 runs 15 residues. CDR1 and CDR2 from the germline V gene are LGHNA and YSLEER. V lost 1 base to trimming and J lost 1 base, with 11 bases between them. CDR3 DNA: TGCGCCAGCAGCCAAGGTCGGTACGGTTCCTACGAGCAGTACTTC. Translating it yields CASSQGRYGSYEQYF.

The rearrangement links TRBV7-9 to TRBJ1-2; 10 bases align to TRBD1. The CDR3 is 14 amino acids. Germline V gene sequence: CDR1 SEHNR, CDR2 FQNEAQ (reference sequence). Trimming removed 5 bases from V and 4 bases from J; junction bases left unmatched: 4. The CDR3 sequence: CASSPGQGPYGYTF. The CDR3 coding sequence is TGTGCCAGCAGCCCGGGACAGGGGCCCTATGGCTACACCTTC.

The chain couples TRBV6-5 to TRBJ2-1; TRBD1 aligns across 9 bases. With 6 bases clipped from V and 2 bases from J, the junction kept 5 bases outside the gene matches. The germline CDR1 and CDR2 sequences are MNHEY and SVGAGI. The CDR3 is 15 amino acids. The CDR3 loop is CASRGTGRAYNEQFF. CDR3 coding DNA: TGTGCCAGCAGGGGGACAGGGCGCGCCTACAATGAGCAGTTCTTC.

The rearrangement links TRBV7-3 to TRBJ2-1; tentative D call: TRBD2 (6 bases). The germline CDR1 and CDR2 sequences are SGHTA and FQGTGA. This CDR3 spans 15 amino acids. Trimming removed 2 bases at V and 7 bases at J, with 15 bases between. DNA for the CDR3: TGTGCCAGCAGCTTAGGAGGAGGGCGAGGGAATGAGCAGTTCTTC. Protein: CASSLGGGRGNEQFF.

This chain uses TRBV5-1 with TRBJ2-1; 11 bases line up with TRBD2. The CDR3 extends over 15 amino acids. Trimming removed 2 bases from V and 8 bases from J; junction bases left unmatched: 6. Per germline, CDR1 SGHRS and CDR2 YFSETQ. CDR3 nucleotides: TGCGCCAGCAGCTTTAGCGGGGGGGCCATCGATGAGCAGTTCTTC. Its protein product is CASSFSGGAIDEQFF.

This chain joins TRBV7-2 and TRBJ1-5, with D possibly being TRBD1 (5 bases). Trimming took off 5 bases at V and 7 bases at J, with 15 bases between the two ends. The CDR3 loop spans 14 amino acids. Germline values: CDR1 SGHTA, CDR2 FQGNSA. In nucleotides, the CDR3 is TGTGCCAGCAGCGTCGGACAAACGCTACAGCCCCAGCATTTT. Amino acids: CASSVGQTLQPQHF. The full variable domain, in which reference TRBV7-2 and TRBJ1-5 provide the parts outside the CDR3, is GAGVSQSPSNKVTEKGKDVELRCDPISGHTALYWYRQSLGQGLEFLIYFQGNSAPDKSGLPSDRFSAERTGGSVSTLTIQRTQQEDSAVYLCASSVGQTLQPQHFGDGTRLSIL.

The genes are TRBV7-9 and TRBJ1-2; unclear D gene. The germline CDR1 and CDR2 sequences are SEHNR and FQNEAQ (reference sequence). This CDR3 spans 14 amino acids. V was trimmed by 5 bases and J by 5 bases, leaving 15 bases between them. This CDR3 is CASSHGEGRYGYTF. CDR3 sequence (DNA): TGTGCCAGCAGCCACGGAGAGGGTCGGTATGGCTACACCTTC.

The chain couples TRBV6-1 to TRBJ2-7, with D perhaps matching TRBD2 (6 bases). The CDR3 totals 11 residues. CDR1 MNHNS and CDR2 SASEGT come from the germline V gene. V was shortened by 3 bases and J by 9 bases, with 9 bases between the two germline ends. The CDR3, as DNA: TGTGCCAGCAGTGAGGGGGGTGGGCAGTACTTC. As protein: CASSEGGGQYF.

V gene TRBV11-2 combines with J gene TRBJ1-6; D perhaps matches TRBD1 (6 bases). The CDR3 sequence is 16 residues long. V was trimmed by 5 bases and J by 2 bases, leaving 13 bases between them. Looked up from germline, CDR1 is SGHAT and CDR2 is FQNNGV. CDR3 nucleotides: TGTGCCAGCAGCCCTCTCCGACAGGCCTATAATTCACCCCTCCACTTT. It codes for CASSPLRQAYNSPLHF.

The CDR3 is CASSLFATNEKLFF. CDR3 DNA sequence: TGTGCCAGCAGCCTATTTGCAACTAATGAAAAACTGTTTTTT. The gene calls are TRBV6-5 and TRBJ1-4; D is undetermined. The ends were cut back, 6 bases at V and 0 bases at J, with 8 bases in the middle. The CDR3 is made up of 14 amino acids. CDR1 is MNHEY and CDR2 is SVGAGI in the germline V gene.

This rearrangement joins TRBV12-3 or TRBV12-4 to TRBJ1-2; 9 nucleotides agree with TRBD1. CDR3 length equals 13 residues. V lost 5 bases and J lost 8; bases outside the gene matches: 6. CDR3 amino acids: CASSPGTGMGYTF. The CDR3 DNA follows: TGTGCCAGCAGTCCTGGGACAGGGATGGGCTACACCTTC.

This chain joins TRBV11-2 and TRBJ1-2; D is possibly TRBD1 (6 bases). The CDR3 totals 15 residues. The V end lost 0 bases, the J end lost 0 bases, and 8 bases lay between the germline ends. Germline V gene sequence: CDR1 SGHAT, CDR2 FQNNGV. This CDR3 reads CASSLDGTTNYGYTF. The CDR3, as DNA: TGTGCCAGCAGCTTAGACGGGACAACTAACTATGGCTACACCTTC.

As concerns this clone: The same CDR3 can be traced to other DNA sequences in this sample. V gene TRBV5-1 combines with J gene TRBJ1-2; D may be TRBD1 (5 bases). Germline V lookup: CDR1 SGHRS, CDR2 YFSETQ. V was shortened by 1 base and J by 3 bases, with 7 bases between the two germline ends. The CDR3 spans 13 residues. CDR3 DNA sequence: TGCGCCAGCAGCTTGCGGGGGGACTATGGCTACACCTTC. Translation: CASSLRGDYGYTF.

The CDR3 DNA sequence: TGTGCCAGCAGCCCCGGACAGGGTTTGCGGGAAAAACTGTTTTTT. Translating gives CASSPGQGLREKLFF. The rearrangement links TRBV9 to TRBJ1-4; 8 bases match TRBD1. This CDR3 has 15 amino acids. Unmatched junction bases numbered 10, after V lost 4 bases and J lost 8 bases. Germline CDR1 SGDLS, CDR2 YYNGEE.

This clone has more than one count but fewer than ten. This chain connects TRBV7-2 to TRBJ1-6, with 8 bases that match TRBD1. Germline values: CDR1 SGHTA, CDR2 FQGNSA. The CDR3 contains 15 residues. The trim removed 4 bases at V and 10 bases at J, leaving 9 bases unmatched. The DNA for the CDR3 is TGTGCCAGCAGCTCCGGACAGGGCGGCGGCTCACCCCTCCACTTT. Protein: CASSSGQGGGSPLHF.

This chain joins TRBV5-8 and TRBJ2-5, with a possible D match to TRBD2 (5 bases). CDR1 and CDR2 from the germline V gene are SGHTS and YDEGEE. This CDR3 has 15 residues. Trimming pared 0 bases from V and 3 bases from J, leaving 12 bases between. The CDR3 DNA sequence: TGTGCCAGCAGCTTGGTTCGAGGGAGCGAAGAGACCCAGTACTTC. Residues: CASSLVRGSEETQYF.